These T cell receptor beta chains were read from a single sample in a study of cytomegalovirus exposure and HLA in healthy donors. The data were produced by immunoSEQ multiplex PCR, yet TCRdb's version contains in-frame clones alone and is incomplete. The sample yields some 180,000 clones, 80% to 85% seen once. The source material was PBMCs. These receptors all come from a male donor in good health and CMV-seronegative. The CDR3 runs from the conserved cysteine through the conserved F or W. D genes are given only for firm matches. Rows may omit the clone size; those that give it use once, few, many or a size class.

v_gene,d_gene,abundance,j_gene,CDR3nt,CDR3aa
TRBV19,TRBD1,few,TRBJ1-2,TGTGCCAGTGCTGCGACACCGGGACAGGGCCACTATGGCTACACCTTC,CASAATPGQGHYGYTF
TRBV4-2,TRBD1,-,TRBJ2-7,TGTGCCAGCAGCCAATCGGACAGGCAGGACGAGCAGTACTTC,CASSQSDRQDEQYF
TRBV7-9,TRBD1,-,TRBJ1-5,TGTGCCAGCAGCTCGACCGGGACAGGGGCGCCGTCGGAGCAGCCCCAGCATTTT,CASSSTGTGAPSEQPQHF
TRBV4-3,TRBD1,-,TRBJ2-7,TGCGCCAGCAGCCATGTACTGGGACAGGGGGCGACCTACGAGCAGTACTTC,CASSHVLGQGATYEQYF
TRBV5-4,-,-,TRBJ2-2,TGTGCCAGCAGCTTGGGGTCCCCCCAACTAACCGGGGAGCTGTTTTTT,CASSLGSPQLTGELFF
TRBV7-6,-,-,TRBJ1-1,TGTGCCAGCAGCGGGGGGGCTGAAGCTTTCTTT,CASSGGAEAFF
TRBV7-8,TRBD1,-,TRBJ1-2,TGTGCCAGCAGCCCGGGCACAGGGGGCTATGGCTACACCTTC,CASSPGTGGYGYTF
TRBV18,-,-,TRBJ1-2,TGTGCCAGCTCCCGACTGAGGGACTATGGCTACACCTTC,CASSRLRDYGYTF
TRBV27,-,-,TRBJ1-6,TGTGCCAGCGGCCCTAATGGGGGGAATTCACCCCTCCACTTT,CASGPNGGNSPLHF
TRBV15,-,-,TRBJ1-4,TGTGCCACCAGCAGAGAAGCAGGGGAGAATGAAAAACTGTTTTTT,CATSREAGENEKLFF
TRBV5-4,-,-,TRBJ2-3,TGTGCCAGCAGCTTGGAGCCGGGCACAGATACGCAGTATTTT,CASSLEPGTDTQYF
TRBV7-9,-,once,TRBJ1-1,TGTGCCAGCAGCTTAGGGACAAGTTGGAACACTGAAGCTTTCTTT,CASSLGTSWNTEAFF
TRBV29-1,-,-,TRBJ2-3,TGCAGCGTATTTAGCGCGGGCACAGATACGCAGTATTTT,CSVFSAGTDTQYF
TRBV18,-,-,TRBJ2-7,TGTGCCAGCTCCCTCGTAGATAGCGGTTCCTACGAGCAGTACTTC,CASSLVDSGSYEQYF
TRBV9,-,-,TRBJ2-1,TGTGCCAGCAGCGTAGAACTAGGGTCATACAATGAGCAGTTCTTC,CASSVELGSYNEQFF
TRBV11-2,TRBD1,-,TRBJ2-7,TGTGCCAGCAGCTACCAGGACAGGGGGTTTGGGGAGTACTTC,CASSYQDRGFGEYF
TRBV11-2,-,-,TRBJ2-5,TGTGCCAGCAGCCGAAGTCGAGAAGAGACCCAGTACTTC,CASSRSREETQYF
TRBV18,-,once,TRBJ2-5,TGTGCCAGCTCACCCACTAACGGCGAGACCCAGTACTTC,CASSPTNGETQYF
TRBV29-1,TRBD1,-,TRBJ1-1,TGCAGCGTCGAGACGACAGGGGTAAACACTGAAGCTTTCTTT,CSVETTGVNTEAFF
TRBV10-3,-,-,TRBJ2-2,TGTGCCATCCGCATGGAGCTAAACACCGGGGAGCTGTTTTTT,CAIRMELNTGELFF
TRBV18,-,-,TRBJ2-1,TGTGCCAGCTCACCCCCCGCGACAGGCATCAATGAGCAGTTCTTC,CASSPPATGINEQFF
TRBV27,TRBD1,-,TRBJ1-4,TGTGCCAGCAGTTGGACAGGGGAAGAAAAACTGTTTTTT,CASSWTGEEKLFF
TRBV10-1,-,-,TRBJ1-1,TGCGCCAGCAGCTCAGGAAGGGGGACTGAAGCTTTCTTT,CASSSGRGTEAFF
TRBV29-1,-,-,TRBJ1-2,TGCAGCGTTGGGGTTGGGGAGTATGGCTACACCTTC,CSVGVGEYGYTF
TRBV4-1,TRBD1,-,TRBJ1-4,TGCGCCAGTTCAGACAGGGTGACTAATGAAAAACTGTTTTTT,CASSDRVTNEKLFF
TRBV5-1,-,-,TRBJ2-1,TGCGCCAGCAGCTTAGTAACAGGTGCCAATGAGCAGTTCTTC,CASSLVTGANEQFF
TRBV25-1,TRBD1,-,TRBJ1-4,TGTGCCAGCAGTGAATGGGGACAGACTAATGAAAAACTGTTTTTT,CASSEWGQTNEKLFF
TRBV5-1,-,-,TRBJ2-2,TGCGCCAGCAGCGTCGGGACACCGAACACCGGGGAGCTGTTTTTT,CASSVGTPNTGELFF
TRBV7-2,TRBD1,-,TRBJ1-6,TGTGCCAGCAGCTTAGGTCAGGGGGTGAATTCACCCCTCCACTTT,CASSLGQGVNSPLHF
TRBV9,-,-,TRBJ2-3,TGTGCCAGCAGCGTAGAAACACGAGATACGCAGTATTTT,CASSVETRDTQYF
TRBV19,-,-,TRBJ1-6,TGTGCCAGTACTTCCCGGGCAGGGCGATATAATTCACCCCTCCACTTT,CASTSRAGRYNSPLHF
TRBV7-2,-,-,TRBJ1-2,TGTGCCAGCGCCGTAACAGAGAGTAACTATGGCTACACCTTC,CASAVTESNYGYTF
TRBV27,TRBD1,few,TRBJ2-2,TGTGCCAGCAGTGCGATGCTTACAGGGGTCAGGGGCACCGGGGAGCTGTTTTTT,CASSAMLTGVRGTGELFF
TRBV4-1,-,-,TRBJ2-5,TGCGCCAGCAGCCAAGTCCCCAGGGGTGGAAAGACCCAGTACTTC,CASSQVPRGGKTQYF
TRBV13,-,-,TRBJ2-7,TGTGCCAGCAGCTCTGCCTACGAGCAGTACTTC,CASSSAYEQYF
TRBV5-1,-,-,TRBJ2-1,TGCGCCAGCAGCTTAGGACAGTTTTCCTACAATGAGCAGTTCTTC,CASSLGQFSYNEQFF
TRBV19,TRBD1,-,TRBJ2-2,TGTGCCAGTAGCCCCGGGACAGCCAACACCGGGGAGCTGTTTTTT,CASSPGTANTGELFF
TRBV5-1,-,-,TRBJ1-4,TGCGCCAGCAGCTTGGAGGGGTGGTCTAATGAAAAACTGTTTTTT,CASSLEGWSNEKLFF
TRBV7-2,-,-,TRBJ2-1,TGTGCCAGCAGCTTAAGTGGGGGGGCACAGTACCATGAGCAGTTCTTC,CASSLSGGAQYHEQFF
TRBV10-2,-,-,TRBJ2-1,TGCGCCAGCAGTGCTGGGGCACGCGGCTACAATGAGCAGTTCTTC,CASSAGARGYNEQFF
TRBV6-1,-,-,TRBJ1-4,TGTGCCAGCAGTGCCGGGGGGGCTAATGAAAAACTGTTTTTT,CASSAGGANEKLFF
TRBV19,-,-,TRBJ1-1,TGTGCCAGTAGTATAGATCGGGTTGGGCACAGGGCTTTCTTT,CASSIDRVGHRAFF
TRBV29-1,TRBD1,once,TRBJ1-2,TGCAGCGTTCGAACACCGGACAGGAATGGCTACACCTTC,CSVRTPDRNGYTF
TRBV4-1,TRBD1,-,TRBJ2-7,TGCGCCAGCAGCCAAGGGGTCGCCGGGACAGGGACCTACGAGCAGTACTTC,CASSQGVAGTGTYEQYF
TRBV2,-,-,TRBJ1-4,TGTGCCAGCAGTGTCTCCACGGGGTATGAAAAACTGTTTTTT,CASSVSTGYEKLFF
TRBV6-6,TRBD1,-,TRBJ1-1,TGTGCCAGCACCTTCATCCTGACAGGGGTAGACACTGAAGCTTTCTTT,CASTFILTGVDTEAFF
TRBV5-1,TRBD1,-,TRBJ2-1,TGCGCCAGTAGCCCGGGACAGGGGCTCAATGAGCAGTTCTTC,CASSPGQGLNEQFF
TRBV14,-,-,TRBJ1-1,TGTGCCAGCAGCCAAGATTGGGGAGGCACTGAAGCTTTCTTT,CASSQDWGGTEAFF
TRBV5-8,-,-,TRBJ2-7,TGTGCCAGCAGCTCCTCCAGGAACCTCTTCGGGCAGTACTTC,CASSSSRNLFGQYF
TRBV10-1,TRBD1,-,TRBJ1-4,TGCGCCAGCAGTGAGGGACAGGGCCGGGGAGAAAAACTGTTTTTT,CASSEGQGRGEKLFF
TRBV29-1,-,-,TRBJ2-4,TGCAGCGTGACCAGGGGTAGGGGCATTCAGTACTTC,CSVTRGRGIQYF